These 28 T cell receptor beta chains came from one sample sequenced in a study of control samples from healthy donors and cancer patients. Libraries were prepared by immunoSEQ multiplex PCR; TCRdb keeps only in-frame clonotypes and omits some of them. The sample consists of 25,000 to 35,000 clones, approximately 87% of them appearing once. Specimen: PBMCs. The receptor source for this set is a woman in her forties with lung cancer.

The gene calls are TRBV27 and TRBJ2-7; D not certain. The germline CDR1 and CDR2 sequences are MNHEY and SMNVEV (reference sequence). The CDR3 is made up of 15 amino acids. Trimming took 10 bases from V and 7 from J, leaving 26 bases between them. CDR3 sequence (DNA): TGTGCCACCCGACTGGGATTTAGTGGGTCAAGGGAGCAGTACTTC. It yields the protein CATRLGFSGSREQYF.

This clone was counted once. The rearrangement uses TRBV28 and TRBJ2-7, with D possibly matching TRBD2 (5 bases). The CDR3 has 12 amino acids. The germline V and J ends were trimmed by 8 bases and 8 bases, with 16 bases remaining between them. Germline V CDR1 and CDR2: MDHEN, SYDVKM. CDR3 residues: CASLVATGKQYF. The CDR3 DNA follows: TGTGCCAGCCTGGTAGCGACCGGAAAGCAGTACTTC.

The chain carries TRBV2 and TRBJ2-7; TRBD1 matches 9 bases. V lost 3 bases and J lost 7; bases outside the gene matches: 7. Germline V gene sequence: CDR1 SNHLY, CDR2 FYNNEI. The CDR3 runs 14 residues. In DNA, the CDR3 is TGTGCCAGCAGTGATGGGACAGGGTTTGGGGAGCAGTACTTC. Translated, it gives CASSDGTGFGEQYF.

The genes are TRBV7-3 and TRBJ1-5; D uncertain. The CDR3 loop spans 8 amino acids. Germline V lookup: CDR1 SGHTA, CDR2 FQGTGA. The ends were cut back, 9 bases at V and 12 bases at J, with 6 bases in the middle. The CDR3 sequence: CARRNQHF. The CDR3 DNA reads TGTGCCAGGCGAAACCAGCATTTT.

The J gene is TRBJ2-1, the V gene TRBV7-3, with D possibly matching TRBD2 (6 bases). The V end was cut by 1 base, the J end by 8 bases, with 15 bases between. Germline CDR1 is SGHTA and CDR2 is FQGTGA. The CDR3 has 15 amino acids. CDR3 bases: TGTGCCAGCAGCTTAAACCGGGGGACGGGGTATGAGCAGTTCTTC. Translating gives CASSLNRGTGYEQFF.

DNA of the CDR3: TGTGCCAGCAGCGTAGAGGGGGCAGACAATCAGCCCCAGCATTTT. This translates into CASSVEGADNQPQHF. The chain joins TRBV9 to TRBJ1-5; TRBD1 matches at 7 bases. This CDR3 comprises 15 residues. From germline, CDR1 is SGDLS and CDR2 YYNGEE. The J segment lost 3 bases and the V segment lost 0 bases, leaving 3 bases of the junction unmatched.

The chain combines TRBV12-3 or TRBV12-4 with TRBJ1-4; D unresolved. The germline V and J ends were trimmed by 6 bases and 4 bases, with 6 bases remaining between them. There are 12 residues in the CDR3. CDR3 sequence (DNA): TGTGCCAGCAGGGGCTTTAATGAAAAACTGTTTTTT. This sequence encodes CASRGFNEKLFF.

The chain recombines TRBV19 with TRBJ1-3; 8 nucleotides line up with TRBD1. With V trimmed by 3 bases and J by 0 bases, 4 bases remained unmatched. This CDR3 region has 16 residues. Germline V gene lookup returns CDR1 LNHDA and CDR2 SQIVND (reference sequence). CDR3 sequence (DNA): TGTGCCAGTAGTATCCGGACAGGGAGCTCTGGAAACACCATATATTTT. This sequence encodes CASSIRTGSSGNTIYF. The full variable domain, with the rest looked up from reference TRBV19 and TRBJ1-3, is DGGITQSPKYLFRKEGQNVTLSCEQNLNHDAMYWYRQDPGQGLRLIYYSQIVNDFQKGDIAEGYSVSREKKESFPLTVTSAQKNPTAFYLCASSIRTGSSGNTIYFGEGSWLTVV.

The chain recombines TRBV4-3 with TRBJ1-3, with unresolved D. There are 15 residues in the CDR3. Germline V CDR1 and CDR2: LGHNA, YSLEER. V lost 1 base to trimming and J lost 4 bases, with 11 bases between them. DNA for the CDR3: TGCGCCAGCAGCCAAGCGGGCAGTTTGGGAAACACCATATATTTT. It specifies CASSQAGSLGNTIYF.

With regard to this clone: The junction does not match germline at one end; this may be a read error. The chain uses TRBV9 and TRBJ1-3; D is uncertain. In germline, CDR1 is SGDLS, CDR2 YYNGEE. There are 12 residues in the CDR3. CDR3 nucleotides: TGTGCCAGCAGCGTCCGGGGTGGACCGCCAGTTTTT. This gives the protein CASSVRGGPPVF. Full variable domain (missing parts from reference TRBV9 and TRBJ1-3): DSGVTQTPKHLITATGQRVTLRCSPRSGDLSVYWYQQSLDQGLQFLIQYYNGEERAKGNILERFSAQQFPDLHSELNLSSLELGDSALYFCASSVRGGPPVFGEGSWLTVV.

V is TRBV19 and J is TRBJ1-3; D call uncertain. The CDR3 totals 16 residues. The V end lost 3 bases, the J end lost 2 bases, and 14 bases lay between the germline ends. Germline CDR1 is LNHDA and CDR2 is SQIVND (reference sequence). The chain's CDR3 is CASSISSWGAGNTIYF. CDR3 bases: TGTGCCAGTAGTATCTCAAGTTGGGGTGCTGGAAACACCATATATTTT.

V gene TRBV10-1 combines with J gene TRBJ2-3; D gene unclear. The CDR3 spans 12 residues. Germline CDR1 WNHNN, CDR2 SYGVQD (reference sequence). Trimming took 9 bases from V and 3 from J, leaving 10 bases between them. In DNA form, the CDR3 reads TGCGCCAGTTTTAACAAGACAGATACGCAGTATTTT. It is translated as CASFNKTDTQYF.

This clone was seen once. The chain carries TRBV7-2 and TRBJ1-1; 9 bases are shared with TRBD1. Trimming took 3 bases from V and 3 from J; bases not matched to a gene: 2. Germline V gene lookup returns CDR1 SGHTA and CDR2 FQGNSA. CDR3 length equals 14 residues. The CDR3 here is CASSLTGGDTEAFF. CDR3 DNA: TGTGCCAGCAGCTTGACAGGGGGGGACACTGAAGCTTTCTTT.

The V gene is TRBV5-6, the J gene TRBJ1-2, with D maybe TRBD1 (5 bases). V dropped 3 bases and J dropped 4 bases, with 13 bases sitting between them. In germline, CDR1 is SGHDT, CDR2 YYEEEE. The CDR3 is 14 amino acids. The CDR3 DNA reads as TGTGCCAGCAGCTATAACTTCGACAGCTATGGCTACACCTTC. Its protein is CASSYNFDSYGYTF.

This rearrangement joins TRBV5-4 to TRBJ2-1, with TRBD2 matching over 7 bases. Germline V gene data show CDR1 as SGHNT and CDR2 as YYREEE (reference sequence). The CDR3 spans 11 residues. V lost 9 bases and J lost 9; bases outside the gene matches: 6. CDR3 amino acids: CATRAGSEQFF. The CDR3 bases are TGTGCCACTCGAGCGGGGTCTGAGCAGTTCTTC.

The chain has TRBV27 and TRBJ1-2; D gene ambiguous. V lost 3 bases and J 4 bases, leaving 9 bases between the germline ends. Germline V gives CDR1 MNHEY, CDR2 SMNVEV (reference sequence). This CDR3 contains 13 residues. In DNA form, the CDR3 reads TGTGCCAGCAGTTTGAACCGGGCCTATGGCTACACCTTC. The encoded protein is CASSLNRAYGYTF.

The gene calls are TRBV18 and TRBJ1-2, with D unclear. The V end was cut by 6 bases, the J end by 0 bases, with 23 bases between. This CDR3 comprises 18 residues. In germline, CDR1 is KGHSH, CDR2 LQKENI. CDR3 bases: TGTGCCAGCTCCAATCCCACAAGTTGGGCAGGTTCTAACTATGGCTACACCTTC. Translation: CASSNPTSWAGSNYGYTF. Filled out from reference TRBV18 and TRBJ1-2, the complete variable domain reads NAGVMQNPRHLVRRRGQEARLRCSPMKGHSHVYWYRQLPEEGLKFMVYLQKENIIDESGMPKERFSAEFPKEGPSILRIQQVVRGDSAAYFCASSNPTSWAGSNYGYTFGSGTRLTVV.

The chain is built from TRBV19 and TRBJ2-6; the match to TRBD1 covers 10 bases. J gave up 4 bases and V 9 bases, and 15 bases lay outside the gene matches. Germline CDR1 reads LNHDA; CDR2 reads SQIVND (reference sequence). The CDR3 contains 18 residues. The CDR3 reads CASINSRDRGTGANVLTF. Written as DNA, the CDR3 is TGTGCCAGCATAAACTCACGGGACAGGGGAACCGGGGCCAACGTCCTGACTTTC.

This clone was recorded only once. The chain has TRBV9 and TRBJ1-2; no clear D gene. Per the germline V gene, CDR1 is SGDLS and CDR2 is YYNGEE. The V end lost 2 bases, the J end lost 3 bases, and 17 bases lay between the germline ends. The CDR3 is made up of 16 amino acids. CDR3 DNA sequence: TGTGCCAGCAGCGTTTCTTTATCCCGCGCGGACTATGGCTACACCTTC. Protein: CASSVSLSRADYGYTF.

The chain is built from TRBV15 and TRBJ1-1; 8 bases line up with TRBD1. The CDR3 is 14 residues long. The trim removed 6 bases at V and 7 bases at J, leaving 10 bases unmatched. Germline V lookup: CDR1 LNHNV, CDR2 YYDKDF (reference sequence). The CDR3 DNA reads TGTGCCACCAGAGGAATGGACAGGGACAATGAAGCTTTCTTT. It is translated as CATRGMDRDNEAFF. Combining the CDR3 with reference TRBV15 and TRBJ1-1 gives the whole variable domain DAMVIQNPRYQVTQFGKPVTLSCSQTLNHNVMYWYQQKSSQAPKLLFHYYDKDFNNEADTPDNFQSRRPNTSFCFLDIRSPGLGDTAMYLCATRGMDRDNEAFFGQGTRLTVV.

V is TRBV7-2 and J is TRBJ2-7; D is tentatively TRBD1 or TRBD2 (5 bases each). V lost 5 bases and J lost 6, with 11 bases in between. From germline, CDR1 is SGHTA and CDR2 FQGNSA. CDR3 length: 12 amino acids. CDR3 nucleotides: TGTGCCAGCAGCGCCGGGACCGCCGAGCAGTACTTC. It is translated as CASSAGTAEQYF.

The gene calls are TRBV28 and TRBJ1-5; TRBD1 aligns across 8 bases. The CDR3 runs 15 residues. Germline values: CDR1 MDHEN, CDR2 SYDVKM. The junction had 6 bases not matched to a gene; V was cut back by 2 bases and J by 6 bases. The CDR3 sequence is CASSLGQGAPQPQHF. The CDR3 region has the DNA TGTGCCAGCAGTTTAGGGCAGGGGGCCCCTCAGCCCCAGCATTTT.

This clone was observed a few times. The CDR3 bases are TGCGCCAGCAGCCACATGTTAGCGGGGAAAGAAGAGACCCAGTACTTC. This gives the protein CASSHMLAGKEETQYF. The chain combines TRBV5-1 with TRBJ2-5; 8 bases map to TRBD2. Germline CDR1 and CDR2: SGHRS and YFSETQ. The trim removed 4 bases at V and 3 bases at J, leaving 11 bases unmatched. This CDR3 is built from 16 residues.

V gene TRBV5-1 combines with J gene TRBJ1-3; D is uncertain. There are 14 residues in the CDR3. V was cut by 7 bases and J by 0 bases, with 11 bases left in between. CDR1 is SGHRS, CDR2 YFSETQ, per germline. The CDR3 reads CASGLPGSGNTIYF. The CDR3 DNA follows: TGCGCCAGCGGGCTTCCTGGCTCTGGAAACACCATATATTTT.

The rearrangement links TRBV15 to TRBJ1-4; no reliable D call. The CDR3 loop spans 14 amino acids. Germline V gives CDR1 LNHNV, CDR2 YYDKDF (reference sequence). V lost 3 bases, J lost 4 bases, and 9 bases lay in between. Here the CDR3 DNA reads TGTGCCACCAGCAGCTCTCTGAATAATGAAAAACTGTTTTTT. It is translated as CATSSSLNNEKLFF. The entire variable domain, with the rest obtained from reference TRBV15 and TRBJ1-4, is as follows: DAMVIQNPRYQVTQFGKPVTLSCSQTLNHNVMYWYQQKSSQAPKLLFHYYDKDFNNEADTPDNFQSRRPNTSFCFLDIRSPGLGDTAMYLCATSSSLNNEKLFFGSGTQLSVL.

The chain carries TRBV5-1 and TRBJ2-1, with D unresolved. Trimming stripped 4 bases from V and 8 bases from J, with 10 bases between. The CDR3 covers 12 residues. Germline assignment: CDR1 SGHRS and CDR2 YFSETQ. CDR3 protein: CASSIGRDEQFF. CDR3 DNA sequence: TGCGCCAGCAGCATAGGTAGGGATGAGCAGTTCTTC.

The chain uses TRBV30 and TRBJ1-6, with D hard to call. Between the trimmed V and J ends, which lost 1 base and 4 bases, there was a span of 11 bases. Germline CDR1 reads GTSNPN; CDR2 reads SVGIG (reference sequence). The CDR3 totals 15 residues. The CDR3 DNA is TGTGCCTGGAGTGACGGGATACTGTATAATTCACCCCTCCACTTT. This sequence encodes CAWSDGILYNSPLHF. Variable domain in full (rest from reference TRBV30 and TRBJ1-6): SQTIHQWPATLVQPVGSPLSLECTVEGTSNPNLYWYRQAAGRGLQLLFYSVGIGQISSEVPQNLSASRPQDRQFILSSKKLLLSDSGFYLCAWSDGILYNSPLHFGNGTRLTVT.

The chain joins TRBV4-1 to TRBJ2-6, with D uncertain. Trimming shortened V by 0 bases and J by 3 bases, and 15 bases separated the two germline ends. CDR1 is MGHRA and CDR2 is YSYEKL in the germline V gene. This CDR3 has 18 residues. The CDR3 coding sequence is TGCGCCAGCAGCCAAGATCTGGAGAGAACGGTTGGGGCCAACGTCCTGACTTTC. Amino acids: CASSQDLERTVGANVLTF.